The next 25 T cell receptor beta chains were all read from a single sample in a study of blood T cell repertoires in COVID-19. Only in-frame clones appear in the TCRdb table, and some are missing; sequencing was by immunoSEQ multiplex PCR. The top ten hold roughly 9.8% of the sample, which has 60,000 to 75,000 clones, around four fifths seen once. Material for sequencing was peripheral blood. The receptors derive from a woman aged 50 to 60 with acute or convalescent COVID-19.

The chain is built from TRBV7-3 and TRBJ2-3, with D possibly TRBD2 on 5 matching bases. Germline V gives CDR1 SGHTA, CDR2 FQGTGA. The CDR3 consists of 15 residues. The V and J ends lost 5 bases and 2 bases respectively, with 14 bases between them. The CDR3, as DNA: TGTGCCAGCAGCGAAAGGCCCGGGGACACAGATACGCAGTATTTT. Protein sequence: CASSERPGDTDTQYF.

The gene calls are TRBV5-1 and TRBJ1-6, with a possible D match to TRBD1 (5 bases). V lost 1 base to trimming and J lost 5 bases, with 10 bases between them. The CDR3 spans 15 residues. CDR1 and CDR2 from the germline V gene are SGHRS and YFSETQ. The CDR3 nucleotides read TGCGCCAGCAGCTTGAACAAGGGGAATAATTCACCCCTCCACTTT. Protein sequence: CASSLNKGNNSPLHF.

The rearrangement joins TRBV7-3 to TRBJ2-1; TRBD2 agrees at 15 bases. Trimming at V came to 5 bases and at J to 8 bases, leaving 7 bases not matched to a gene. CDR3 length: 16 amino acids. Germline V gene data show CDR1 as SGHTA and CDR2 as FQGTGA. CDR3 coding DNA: TGTGCCAGCAGCCCCCTGGGACTAGCGGGAGGCTATGAGCAGTTCTTC. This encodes CASSPLGLAGGYEQFF. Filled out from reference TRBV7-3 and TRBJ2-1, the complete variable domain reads GAGVSQTPSNKVTEKGKYVELRCDPISGHTALYWYRQSLGQGPEFLIYFQGTGAADDSGLPNDRFFAVRPEGSVSTLKIQRTERGDSAVYLCASSPLGLAGGYEQFFGPGTRLTVL.

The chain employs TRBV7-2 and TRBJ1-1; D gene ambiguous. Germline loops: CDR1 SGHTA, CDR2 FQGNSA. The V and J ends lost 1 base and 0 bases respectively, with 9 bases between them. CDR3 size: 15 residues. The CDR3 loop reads CASSLEREVNTEAFF. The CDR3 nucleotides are TGTGCCAGCAGCTTAGAACGGGAAGTGAACACTGAAGCTTTCTTT.

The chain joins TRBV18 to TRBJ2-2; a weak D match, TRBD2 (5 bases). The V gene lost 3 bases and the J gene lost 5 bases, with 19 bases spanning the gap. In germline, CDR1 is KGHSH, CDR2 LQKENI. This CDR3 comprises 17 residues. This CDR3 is CASSPPPGGGLTGELFF. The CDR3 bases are TGTGCCAGCTCACCCCCCCCCGGAGGTGGGCTGACCGGGGAGCTGTTTTTT.

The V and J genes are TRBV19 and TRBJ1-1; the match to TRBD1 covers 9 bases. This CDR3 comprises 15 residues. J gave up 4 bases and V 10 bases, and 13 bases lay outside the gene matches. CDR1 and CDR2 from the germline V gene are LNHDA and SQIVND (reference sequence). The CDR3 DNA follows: TGTGCCACCTTCCCGGGACAGGGAGGGTCCACTGAAGCTTTCTTT. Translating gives CATFPGQGGSTEAFF. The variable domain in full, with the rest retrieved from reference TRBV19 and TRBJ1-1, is DGGITQSPKYLFRKEGQNVTLSCEQNLNHDAMYWYRQDPGQGLRLIYYSQIVNDFQKGDIAEGYSVSREKKESFPLTVTSAQKNPTAFYLCATFPGQGGSTEAFFGQGTRLTVV.

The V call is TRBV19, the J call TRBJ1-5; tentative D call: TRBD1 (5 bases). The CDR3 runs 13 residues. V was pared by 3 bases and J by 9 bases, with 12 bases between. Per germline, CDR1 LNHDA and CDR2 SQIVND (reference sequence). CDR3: CASSISDSRPQHF. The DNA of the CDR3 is TGTGCCAGTAGTATCTCTGACAGTCGGCCCCAGCATTTT.

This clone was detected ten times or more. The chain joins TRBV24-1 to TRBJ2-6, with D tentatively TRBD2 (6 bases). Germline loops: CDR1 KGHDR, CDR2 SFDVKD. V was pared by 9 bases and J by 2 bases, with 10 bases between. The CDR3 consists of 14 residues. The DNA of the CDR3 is TGTGCCACCTCCCCGGGGGCTGGGGCCAACGTCCTGACTTTC. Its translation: CATSPGAGANVLTF.

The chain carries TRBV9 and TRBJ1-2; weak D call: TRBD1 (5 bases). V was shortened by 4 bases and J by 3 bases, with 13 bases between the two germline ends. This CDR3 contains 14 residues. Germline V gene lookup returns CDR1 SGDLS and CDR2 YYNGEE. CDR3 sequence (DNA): TGTGCCAGCAGCAACCCAGGGAGGGACTATGGCTACACCTTC. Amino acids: CASSNPGRDYGYTF.

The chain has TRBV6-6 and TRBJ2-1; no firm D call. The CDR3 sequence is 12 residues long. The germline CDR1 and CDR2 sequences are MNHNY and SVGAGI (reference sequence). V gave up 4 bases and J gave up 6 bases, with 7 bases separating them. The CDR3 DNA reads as TGTGCCAGCAGTTTAGGAGTCAATGAGCAGTTCTTC. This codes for CASSLGVNEQFF.

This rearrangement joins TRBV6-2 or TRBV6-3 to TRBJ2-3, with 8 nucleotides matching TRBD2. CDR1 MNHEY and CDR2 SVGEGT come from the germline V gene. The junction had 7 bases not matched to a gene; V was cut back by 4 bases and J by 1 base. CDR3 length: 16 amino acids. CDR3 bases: TGTGCCAGCAGTTCAGTGAGCGGGAGACGCACAGATACGCAGTATTTT. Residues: CASSSVSGRRTDTQYF.

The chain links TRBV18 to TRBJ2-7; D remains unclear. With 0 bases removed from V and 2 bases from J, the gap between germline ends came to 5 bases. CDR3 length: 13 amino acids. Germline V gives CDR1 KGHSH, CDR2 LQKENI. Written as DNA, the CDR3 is TGTGCCAGCTCACCACCGGCCGCCTACGAGCAGTACTTC. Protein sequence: CASSPPAAYEQYF.

Written as DNA, the CDR3 is TGTGCCAGCAGCTTGCGATCGAGGGGCACAGATACGCAGTATTTT. Its translation: CASSLRSRGTDTQYF. The chain recombines TRBV7-2 with TRBJ2-3; TRBD2 is a possible D gene (5 bases). The CDR3 is made up of 15 amino acids. Germline V gene sequence: CDR1 SGHTA, CDR2 FQGNSA. The V gene lost 3 bases and the J gene lost 1 base, with 11 bases spanning the gap.

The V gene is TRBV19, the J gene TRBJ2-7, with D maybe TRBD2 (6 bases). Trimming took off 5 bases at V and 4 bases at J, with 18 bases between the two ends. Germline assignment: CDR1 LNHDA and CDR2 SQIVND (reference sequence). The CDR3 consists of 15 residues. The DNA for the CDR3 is TGTGCCAGTAGTGTCACATCCCGGGGGAGGTACGAGCAGTACTTC. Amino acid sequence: CASSVTSRGRYEQYF. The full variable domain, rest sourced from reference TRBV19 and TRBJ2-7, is DGGITQSPKYLFRKEGQNVTLSCEQNLNHDAMYWYRQDPGQGLRLIYYSQIVNDFQKGDIAEGYSVSREKKESFPLTVTSAQKNPTAFYLCASSVTSRGRYEQYFGPGTRLTVT.

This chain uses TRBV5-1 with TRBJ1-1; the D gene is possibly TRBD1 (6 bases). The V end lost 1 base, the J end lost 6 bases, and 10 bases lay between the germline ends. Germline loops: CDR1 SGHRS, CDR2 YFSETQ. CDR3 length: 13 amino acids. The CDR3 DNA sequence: TGCGCCAGCAGCTTGAACAGGGAAGCTGAAGCTTTCTTT. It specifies CASSLNREAEAFF.

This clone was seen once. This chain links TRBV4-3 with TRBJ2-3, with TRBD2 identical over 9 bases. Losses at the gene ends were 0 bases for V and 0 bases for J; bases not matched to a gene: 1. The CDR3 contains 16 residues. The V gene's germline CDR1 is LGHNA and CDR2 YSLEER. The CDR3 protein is CASSQDLAGSTDTQYF. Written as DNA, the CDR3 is TGCGCCAGCAGCCAAGATCTAGCGGGGAGCACAGATACGCAGTATTTT.

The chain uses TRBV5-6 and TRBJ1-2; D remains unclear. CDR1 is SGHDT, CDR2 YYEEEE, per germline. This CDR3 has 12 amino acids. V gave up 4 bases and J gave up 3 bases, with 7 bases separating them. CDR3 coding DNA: TGTGCCAGCAGCGCCTACCACTATGGCTACACCTTC. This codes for CASSAYHYGYTF.

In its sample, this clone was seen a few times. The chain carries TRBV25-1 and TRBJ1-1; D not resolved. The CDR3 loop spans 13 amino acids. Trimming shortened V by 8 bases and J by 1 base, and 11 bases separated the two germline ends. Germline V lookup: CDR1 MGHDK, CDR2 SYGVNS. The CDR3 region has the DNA TGTGCCAGCCAAGACACAGCGAACACTGAAGCTTTCTTT. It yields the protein CASQDTANTEAFF.

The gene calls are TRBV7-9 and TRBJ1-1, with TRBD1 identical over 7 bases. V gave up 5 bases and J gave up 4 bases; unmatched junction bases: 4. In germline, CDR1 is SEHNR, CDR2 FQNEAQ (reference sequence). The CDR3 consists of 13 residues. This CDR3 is CASSVQGSTEAFF. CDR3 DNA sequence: TGTGCCAGCAGCGTACAGGGGAGCACTGAAGCTTTCTTT.

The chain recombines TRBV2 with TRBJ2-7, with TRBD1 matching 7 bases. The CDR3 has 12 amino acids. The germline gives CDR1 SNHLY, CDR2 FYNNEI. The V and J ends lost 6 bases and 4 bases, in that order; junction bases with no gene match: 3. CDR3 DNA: TGTGCCAGCAGCTGGGACAGTTACGAGCAGTACTTC. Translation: CASSWDSYEQYF.

Written as DNA, the CDR3 is TGTGCCACAGAAAGGGGGAGAGGGGCCAACGTCCTGACTTTC. Translating it yields CATERGRGANVLTF. This rearrangement joins TRBV7-2 to TRBJ2-6; a possible D gene is TRBD1 (6 bases). The CDR3 runs 14 residues. Per germline, CDR1 SGHTA and CDR2 FQGNSA. The germline V and J ends were trimmed by 10 bases and 4 bases, with 14 bases remaining between them.

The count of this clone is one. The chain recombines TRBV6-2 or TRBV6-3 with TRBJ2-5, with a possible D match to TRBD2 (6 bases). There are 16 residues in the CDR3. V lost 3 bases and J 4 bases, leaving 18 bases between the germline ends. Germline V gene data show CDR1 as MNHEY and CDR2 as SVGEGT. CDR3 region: CASSYRNGSFRETQYF. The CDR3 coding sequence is TGTGCCAGCAGTTATAGGAACGGGAGCTTCAGAGAGACCCAGTACTTC.

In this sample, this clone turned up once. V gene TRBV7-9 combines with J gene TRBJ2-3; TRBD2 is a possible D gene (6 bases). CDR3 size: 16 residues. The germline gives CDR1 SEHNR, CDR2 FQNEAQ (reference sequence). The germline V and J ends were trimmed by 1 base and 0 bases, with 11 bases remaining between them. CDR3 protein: CASSLGSGTSTDTQYF. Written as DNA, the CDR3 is TGTGCCAGCAGCTTAGGTAGCGGAACTAGCACAGATACGCAGTATTTT.

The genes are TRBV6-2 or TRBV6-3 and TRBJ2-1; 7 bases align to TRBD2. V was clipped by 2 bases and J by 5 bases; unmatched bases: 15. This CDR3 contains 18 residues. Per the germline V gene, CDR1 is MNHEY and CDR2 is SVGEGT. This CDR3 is CASSYTQRGQLGHNEQFF. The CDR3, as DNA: TGTGCCAGCAGTTACACCCAGCGGGGCCAGCTGGGGCACAATGAGCAGTTCTTC.

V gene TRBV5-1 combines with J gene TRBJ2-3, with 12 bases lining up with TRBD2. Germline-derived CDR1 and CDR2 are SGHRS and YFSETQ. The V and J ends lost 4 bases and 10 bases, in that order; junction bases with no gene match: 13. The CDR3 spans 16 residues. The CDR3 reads CASSPLAGGPQGPQYF. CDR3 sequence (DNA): TGCGCCAGCAGCCCGCTAGCGGGGGGGCCTCAAGGGCCGCAGTATTTT.